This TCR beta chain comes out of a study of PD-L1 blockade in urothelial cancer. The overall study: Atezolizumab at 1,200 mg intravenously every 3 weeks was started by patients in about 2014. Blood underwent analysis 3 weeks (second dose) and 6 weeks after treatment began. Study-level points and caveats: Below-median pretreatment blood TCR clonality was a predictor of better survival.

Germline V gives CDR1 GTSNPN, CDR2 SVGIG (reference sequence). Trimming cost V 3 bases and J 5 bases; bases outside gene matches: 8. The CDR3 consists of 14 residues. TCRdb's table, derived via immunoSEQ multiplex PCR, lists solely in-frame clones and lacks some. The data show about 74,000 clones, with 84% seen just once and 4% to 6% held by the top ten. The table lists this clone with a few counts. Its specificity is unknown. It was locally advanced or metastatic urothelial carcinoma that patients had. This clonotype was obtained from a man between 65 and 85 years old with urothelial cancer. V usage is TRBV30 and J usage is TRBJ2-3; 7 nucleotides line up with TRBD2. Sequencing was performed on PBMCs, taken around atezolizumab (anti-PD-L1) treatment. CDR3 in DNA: TGTGCCTGGAGCTGGACGGGAGGAGGAGATACGCAGTATTTT. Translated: CAWSWTGGGDTQYF.